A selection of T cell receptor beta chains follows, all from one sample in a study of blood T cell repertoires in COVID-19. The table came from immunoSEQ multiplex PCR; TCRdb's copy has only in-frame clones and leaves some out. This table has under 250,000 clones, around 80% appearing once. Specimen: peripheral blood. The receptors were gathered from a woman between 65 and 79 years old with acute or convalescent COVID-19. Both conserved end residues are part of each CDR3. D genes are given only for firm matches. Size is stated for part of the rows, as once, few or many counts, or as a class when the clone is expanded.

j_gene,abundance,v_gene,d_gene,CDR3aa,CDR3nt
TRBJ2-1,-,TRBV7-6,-,CASSFIRHSGENEQFF,TGTGCCAGCAGCTTTATCCGTCACTCGGGGGAGAATGAGCAGTTCTTC
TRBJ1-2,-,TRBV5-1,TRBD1,CASSLVGQGDYGYTF,TGCGCCAGCAGCTTGGTGGGACAGGGGGATTATGGCTACACCTTC
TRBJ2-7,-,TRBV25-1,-,CASSEGQAYSYEQYF,TGTGCCAGCAGTGAAGGCCAGGCGTACTCCTACGAGCAGTACTTC
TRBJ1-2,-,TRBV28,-,CASSVGSPGGYTF,TGTGCCAGCAGTGTCGGGTCCCCGGGAGGCTACACCTTC
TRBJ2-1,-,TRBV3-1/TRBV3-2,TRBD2,CASSHLSGRSYNEQFF,TGTGCCAGCAGCCACTTAAGCGGGAGGTCCTACAATGAGCAGTTCTTC
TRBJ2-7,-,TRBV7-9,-,CASSIHGPSYEQYF,TGTGCCAGCAGCATACATGGCCCTAGCTACGAGCAGTACTTC
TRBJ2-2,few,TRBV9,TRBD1,CASSYGTRGTGELFF,TGTGCCAGCAGCTACGGGACCAGGGGGACCGGGGAGCTGTTTTTT
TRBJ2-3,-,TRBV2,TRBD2,CASSPSGRATDTQYF,TGTGCCAGCAGTCCTAGCGGGAGGGCCACAGATACGCAGTATTTT
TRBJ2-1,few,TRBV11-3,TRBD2,CASSSGLAAESEQFF,TGTGCCAGCAGCTCGGGACTAGCGGCGGAGAGTGAGCAGTTCTTC
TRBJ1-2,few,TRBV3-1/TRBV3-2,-,CASTPQDSLWSGYTF,TGTGCCAGCACCCCCCAGGACAGCCTATGGAGCGGCTACACCTTC
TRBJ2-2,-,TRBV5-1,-,CASSPGVNTGELFF,TGCGCCAGCAGCCCCGGAGTGAACACCGGGGAGCTGTTTTTT
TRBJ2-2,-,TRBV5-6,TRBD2,CASSLFRAGGPGELFF,TGTGCCAGCAGCTTGTTTCGGGCGGGAGGGCCTGGGGAGCTGTTTTTT
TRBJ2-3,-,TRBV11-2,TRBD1,CASTDRGTDTQYF,TGTGCCAGCACGGACAGGGGCACAGATACGCAGTATTTT
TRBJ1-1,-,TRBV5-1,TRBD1,CASSLTGADEAFF,TGCGCCAGCAGCCTGACAGGGGCAGATGAAGCTTTCTTT
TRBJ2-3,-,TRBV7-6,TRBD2,CASSPSSGTSGGTSTDTQYF,TGTGCCAGCAGCCCCTCGTCCGGGACTAGCGGGGGGACTAGCACAGATACGCAGTATTTT
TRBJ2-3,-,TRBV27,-,CASSNQGGRNTDTQYF,TGTGCCAGCAGTAATCAGGGGGGCCGGAACACAGATACGCAGTATTTT
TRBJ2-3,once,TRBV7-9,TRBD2,CASSPSGSFDTQYF,TGTGCCAGCAGCCCTAGCGGGAGCTTCGATACGCAGTATTTT
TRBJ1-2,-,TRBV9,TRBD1,CASSSGQGSGYTF,TGTGCCAGCAGCTCGGGACAGGGGTCTGGCTACACCTTC
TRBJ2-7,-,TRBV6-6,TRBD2,CASRLSGSDYEQYF,TGTGCCAGCAGGCTTAGCGGGAGTGACTACGAGCAGTACTTC
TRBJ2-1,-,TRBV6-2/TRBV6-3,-,CASSYSSATPYNEQFF,TGTGCCAGCAGTTACTCGAGCGCCACCCCGTACAATGAGCAGTTCTTC
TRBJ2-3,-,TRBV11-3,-,CASSLEGLTDTQYF,TGTGCCAGCAGCTTAGAGGGCCTCACAGATACGCAGTATTTT
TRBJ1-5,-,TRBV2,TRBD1,CASSGGQASYSNQPQHF,TGTGCCAGCAGTGGGGGACAGGCGTCCTATAGCAATCAGCCCCAGCATTTT
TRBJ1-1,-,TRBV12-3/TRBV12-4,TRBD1,CASSSDRGFRAFF,TGTGCCAGCAGTTCGGACAGGGGTTTTCGAGCTTTCTTT
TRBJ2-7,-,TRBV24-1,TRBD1,CATSRDRTSYEQYF,TGTGCCACCAGTAGGGACAGGACTTCCTACGAGCAGTACTTC
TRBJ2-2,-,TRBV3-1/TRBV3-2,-,CASSQVNGELFF,TGTGCCAGCAGCCAAGTAAACGGGGAGCTGTTTTTT
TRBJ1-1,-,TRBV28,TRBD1,CASSRWTGGYTEAFF,TGTGCCAGCAGTCGATGGACAGGTGGCTACACTGAAGCTTTCTTT
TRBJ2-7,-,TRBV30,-,CAWRSSATYEQYF,TGTGCCTGGAGGTCGAGTGCAACTTACGAGCAGTACTTC
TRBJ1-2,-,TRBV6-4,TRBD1,CASSANRGNYGYTF,TGTGCCAGCAGTGCTAACAGGGGAAACTATGGCTACACCTTC
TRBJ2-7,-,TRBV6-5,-,CASRSSSATSYEQYF,TGTGCCAGCAGAAGTAGTAGCGCCACCTCCTACGAGCAGTACTTC
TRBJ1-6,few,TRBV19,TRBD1,CASSDRDNSPLHF,TGTGCCAGTAGCGACAGGGATAATTCACCCCTCCACTTT
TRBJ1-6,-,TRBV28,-,CASTPYQSSISPLHF,TGTGCCAGCACCCCGTACCAGTCTTCGATTTCACCCCTCCACTTT
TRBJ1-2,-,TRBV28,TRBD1,CASSFLDRVYGYTF,TGTGCCAGCAGTTTTCTGGACAGGGTATATGGCTACACCTTC
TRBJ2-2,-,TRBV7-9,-,CASSSPATGNTGELFF,TGTGCCAGCAGCTCTCCCGCGACAGGGAACACCGGGGAGCTGTTTTTT
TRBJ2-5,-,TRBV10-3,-,CAIGSGTQYF,TGTGCCATCGGGAGCGGGACCCAGTACTTC
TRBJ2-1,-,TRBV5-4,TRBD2,CASSGRAYNEQFF,TGTGCCAGCAGCGGGAGGGCCTACAATGAGCAGTTCTTC
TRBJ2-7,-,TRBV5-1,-,CASSFTGGPSYEQYF,TGCGCCAGCAGCTTTACAGGAGGGCCATCCTACGAGCAGTACTTC
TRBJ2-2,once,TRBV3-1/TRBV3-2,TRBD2,CASSIAGGRRTGELFF,TGTGCCAGCAGTATAGCGGGAGGTCGACGCACCGGGGAGCTGTTTTTT
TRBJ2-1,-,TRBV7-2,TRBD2,CASSYSLARSYNEQFF,TGTGCCAGCAGCTATTCACTAGCGCGCTCCTACAATGAGCAGTTCTTC
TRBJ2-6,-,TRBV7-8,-,CASSSPGGANVLTF,TGTGCCAGCAGCTCCCCGGGTGGGGCCAACGTCCTGACTTTC
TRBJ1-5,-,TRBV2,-,CASSLRGGYQPQHF,TGTGCCAGCAGCCTTCGGGGGGGGTATCAGCCCCAGCATTTT